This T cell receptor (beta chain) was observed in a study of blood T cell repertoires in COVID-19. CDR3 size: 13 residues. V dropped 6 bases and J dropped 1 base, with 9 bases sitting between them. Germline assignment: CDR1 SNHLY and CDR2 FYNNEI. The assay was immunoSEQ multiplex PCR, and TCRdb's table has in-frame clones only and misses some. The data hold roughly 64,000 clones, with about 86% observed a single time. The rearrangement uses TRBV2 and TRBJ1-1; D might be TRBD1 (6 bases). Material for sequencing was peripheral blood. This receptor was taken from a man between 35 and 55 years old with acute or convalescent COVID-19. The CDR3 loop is CASREDRNTEAFF. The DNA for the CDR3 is TGTGCCAGCAGAGAGGACAGGAACACTGAAGCTTTCTTT.